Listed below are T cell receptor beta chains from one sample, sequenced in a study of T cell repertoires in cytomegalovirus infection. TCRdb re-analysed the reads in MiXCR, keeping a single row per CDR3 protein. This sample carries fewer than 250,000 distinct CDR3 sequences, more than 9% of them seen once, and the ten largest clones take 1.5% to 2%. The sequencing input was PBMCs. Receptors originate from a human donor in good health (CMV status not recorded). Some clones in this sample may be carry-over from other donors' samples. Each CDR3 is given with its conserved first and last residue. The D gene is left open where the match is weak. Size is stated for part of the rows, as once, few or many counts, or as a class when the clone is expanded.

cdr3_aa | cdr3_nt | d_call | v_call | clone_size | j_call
CASSLVLGRGGQPQHF | TGTGCCAGCAGCTTAGTGTTGGGGAGGGGAGGTCAGCCCCAGCATTTT | - | TRBV7-2 | many | TRBJ1-5
CSVGGGGARAETQYF | TGCAGCGTCGGAGGGGGGGGCGCGCGGGCAGAGACCCAGTACTTC | - | TRBV29-1 | many | TRBJ2-5
CSVWTGGTDTQYF | TGCAGCGTCTGGACAGGGGGGACAGATACGCAGTATTTT | TRBD1 | TRBV29-1 | - | TRBJ2-3
CASSEDRGQTDTQYF | TGTGCCAGCAGTGAGGACAGGGGTCAAACAGATACGCAGTATTTT | TRBD1 | TRBV28 | few | TRBJ2-3
CASSQDHNQPQHF | TGTGCCAGCAGCCAAGACCACAATCAGCCCCAGCATTTT | - | TRBV3-1 | many | TRBJ1-5
CSARGWAEGADTQYF | TGCAGTGCTAGAGGTTGGGCGGAAGGGGCAGATACGCAGTATTTT | - | TRBV20-1 | - | TRBJ2-3
CASSDGGGGETQCF | TGTGCCAGCAGTGACGGGGGGGGCGGAGAGACCCAGTGCTTC | TRBD2 | TRBV2 | - | TRBJ2-5
CSAPSYPASELQKNYGYTF | TGCAGTGCTCCCTCTTACCCCGCGTCTGAACTTCAAAAAAACTATGGCTACACCTTC | - | TRBV20-1 | - | TRBJ1-2
CASSQDEGGSYGYTF | TGCGCCAGCAGCCAAGACGAGGGAGGGAGCTATGGCTACACCTTC | - | TRBV4-3 | - | TRBJ1-2
CASGTGPLHF | TGTGCCAGTGGGACAGGGCCGCTCCACTTT | TRBD1 | TRBV19 | many | TRBJ1-6
CASSLPSGDMNTEAFF | TGTGCCAGCAGTTTACCCTCAGGCGATATGAACACTGAAGCTTTCTTT | - | TRBV28 | many | TRBJ1-1
CASSFAGQDNQPQHF | TGTGCCAGCAGCTTTGCGGGACAGGACAATCAGCCCCAGCATTTT | TRBD1 | TRBV7-9 | many | TRBJ1-5
CATSDLRLADYNEQFF | TGTGCCACCAGTGATTTGAGGCTAGCAGATTACAATGAGCAGTTCTTC | - | TRBV24-1 | many | TRBJ2-1
CSVRGQGTTGELFF | TGCAGCGTCAGGGGCCAGGGTACCACCGGGGAGCTGTTTTTT | - | TRBV29-1 | - | TRBJ2-2
CASSYGQSNQPQHF | TGTGCCAGCAGTTATGGACAGAGCAATCAGCCCCAGCATTTT | - | TRBV28 | - | TRBJ1-5
CASSLVQGGYTF | TGTGCCAGCAGCTTAGTCCAGGGGGGCTACACCTTC | - | TRBV7-2 | many | TRBJ1-2
CTSSLRRGPYNEQFF | TGTACCAGCAGCTTAAGACGGGGGCCCTACAATGAGCAGTTCTTC | - | TRBV11-2 | few | TRBJ2-1
CASIPRGVNYGYTF | TGTGCCAGTATACCTCGGGGGGTTAACTATGGCTACACCTTC | - | TRBV12-3/TRBV12-4 | - | TRBJ1-2
CSARPPQGFANQPQHF | TGCAGTGCTAGACCCCCACAGGGATTTGCCAATCAGCCCCAGCATTTT | - | TRBV20-1 | few | TRBJ1-5
CASSYSVREKLFF | TGTGCCAGCAGTTACTCGGTCCGAGAAAAACTGTTTTTT | - | TRBV6-5 | few | TRBJ1-4
CASSSGQVNTEAFF | TGTGCCAGCAGCTCAGGACAGGTGAACACTGAAGCTTTCTTT | TRBD1 | TRBV7-8 | many | TRBJ1-1
CASSLALSTETQYF | TGTGCCAGCAGCTTAGCCCTGAGTACGGAGACCCAGTACTTC | - | TRBV7-2 | many | TRBJ2-5
CSVKAAYNEQFF | TGCAGCGTTAAAGCGGCGTACAATGAGCAGTTCTTC | - | TRBV29-1 | many | TRBJ2-1
CASSVTSGASYNEQFF | TGTGCCAGCAGTGTCACTAGCGGAGCCTCCTACAATGAGCAGTTCTTC | TRBD2 | TRBV6-4 | - | TRBJ2-1
CSARDWSIGREKLFF | TGCAGTGCTAGAGATTGGAGTATCGGAAGGGAAAAACTGTTTTTT | - | TRBV20-1 | - | TRBJ1-4
CASSISRDSKETQYF | TGTGCCAGTAGTATTTCCCGTGACAGCAAAGAGACCCAGTACTTC | - | TRBV19 | - | TRBJ2-5
CASSYGLTGDKRGKETQYF | TGTGCCAGCAGTTACGGGTTAACAGGGGACAAACGGGGGAAAGAGACCCAGTACTTC | - | TRBV6-2/TRBV6-3 | many | TRBJ2-5
CASSIDLGGSNQPQHF | TGTGCCAGTAGTATAGATTTGGGGGGCAGCAATCAGCCCCAGCATTTT | - | TRBV19 | few | TRBJ1-5
CASSQDNWRDEQFF | TGTGCCAGCAGCCAAGATAATTGGAGGGATGAGCAGTTCTTC | - | TRBV14 | - | TRBJ2-1
CASSLEGQRSDTF | TGTGCCAGCAGTTTAGAGGGACAGAGGTCCGACACCTTC | TRBD1 | TRBV12-3/TRBV12-4 | many | TRBJ1-2
CASSFVPLSSSYNEQFF | TGTGCCAGCAGCTTCGTCCCGCTTTCGAGCTCCTACAATGAGCAGTTCTTC | - | TRBV7-3 | many | TRBJ2-1
CATVAGSTDTQYF | TGTGCCACCGTAGCGGGGAGCACAGATACGCAGTATTTT | TRBD2 | TRBV19 | many | TRBJ2-3
CASSRGSLSTEAFF | TGTGCCAGCAGCCGGGGGAGCTTATCAACTGAAGCTTTCTTT | - | TRBV6-2/TRBV6-3 | many | TRBJ1-1
CASSPWEDNSPLHF | TGTGCCAGCAGTCCGTGGGAGGATAATTCACCCCTCCACTTT | - | TRBV7-2 | many | TRBJ1-6
CSVPREGNTEAFF | TGCAGCGTTCCCCGGGAGGGGAACACTGAAGCTTTCTTT | - | TRBV29-1 | - | TRBJ1-1
CSVRDTEAFF | TGCAGCGTGAGGGACACTGAAGCTTTCTTT | - | TRBV29-1 | many | TRBJ1-1
CASSEGSGWAQYF | TGTGCCAGCAGCGAAGGGTCTGGCTGGGCCCAGTACTTC | - | TRBV5-5 | - | TRBJ2-5
CASSYNRGTGNTIYF | TGTGCCAGCAGTTACAACAGGGGTACTGGAAACACCATATATTTT | TRBD1 | TRBV28 | many | TRBJ1-3
CASSPTVGGGGSYTF | TGTGCCAGCAGCCCTACGGTGGGCGGTGGAGGGAGCTACACCTTC | - | TRBV7-2 | many | TRBJ1-2
CSASSGRAYNEQFF | TGCAGTGCTAGTAGCGGGAGAGCCTACAATGAGCAGTTCTTC | TRBD2 | TRBV20-1 | many | TRBJ2-1
CSASSSGIYNEQFF | TGCAGTGCTAGTTCAAGCGGGATCTACAATGAGCAGTTCTTC | TRBD2 | TRBV20-1 | many | TRBJ2-1
CAWGIGGAADTQYF | TGTGCCTGGGGTATTGGGGGGGCTGCAGATACGCAGTATTTT | - | TRBV30 | few | TRBJ2-3
CASSPVMAVAYEQYF | TGTGCCAGCAGCCCCGTTATGGCGGTGGCCTACGAGCAGTACTTC | - | TRBV7-2 | few | TRBJ2-7
CASSRRENTEAFF | TGTGCCAGCAGCAGGAGGGAGAACACTGAAGCTTTCTTT | - | TRBV6-2/TRBV6-3 | many | TRBJ1-1
CASTSTGGRETQYF | TGTGCCAGTACCTCGACAGGGGGTCGGGAGACCCAGTACTTC | TRBD1 | TRBV19 | - | TRBJ2-5
CASSPEGQTQYF | TGTGCCAGCAGCCCGGAGGGGCAGACCCAGTACTTC | - | TRBV7-2 | many | TRBJ2-5
CATSRDGRPANYGYTF | TGTGCCACCAGCAGAGATGGCCGTCCAGCTAACTATGGCTACACCTTC | - | TRBV15 | few | TRBJ1-2
CASSEAGEQYF | TGCGCCAGCAGTGAGGCGGGCGAGCAGTACTTC | - | TRBV10-2 | many | TRBJ2-7
CASSPRRGGEKLFF | TGTGCCAGCAGCCCACGTAGGGGTGGGGAAAAACTGTTTTTT | - | TRBV12-3/TRBV12-4 | - | TRBJ1-4
CASSYLGLAGQETQYF | TGTGCCAGCAGTTACCTGGGACTAGCGGGACAAGAGACCCAGTACTTC | TRBD2 | TRBV6-5 | few | TRBJ2-5
CASRLRVGSGNTIYF | TGTGCCAGCAGGCTCAGGGTTGGATCTGGAAACACCATATATTTT | - | TRBV5-6 | many | TRBJ1-3
CASSFLGAYEQYF | TGTGCCAGCAGTTTTTTGGGGGCCTACGAGCAGTACTTC | - | TRBV28 | few | TRBJ2-7
CASSQARLAGFTDTQYF | TGTGCCAGCAGCCAGGCCCGACTAGCGGGATTCACAGATACGCAGTATTTT | TRBD2 | TRBV3-1 | - | TRBJ2-3